Presented here are 25 T cell receptor beta chains from one specimen sequenced in a study of blood T cell repertoires in COVID-19. Clones were sequenced by immunoSEQ multiplex PCR, and TCRdb holds only the in-frame ones, with some missing. The sample yields about 28,000 clones, 65% to 85% seen once. Sequenced sample: peripheral blood. The origin of the receptors is a woman aged 55-69 years with acute or convalescent COVID-19.

V is TRBV20-1 and J is TRBJ1-2; a possible D gene is TRBD1 (5 bases). Germline lookup yields CDR1 DFQATT and CDR2 SNEGSKA (reference sequence). This CDR3 spans 11 amino acids. V gave up 6 bases and J gave up 6 bases, with 11 bases separating them. CDR3 in amino acids: CSAPQGNGYTF. The DNA for the CDR3 is TGCAGTGCACCGCAGGGAAATGGCTACACCTTC.

This clone was counted between two and nine times. The V gene is TRBV29-1, the J gene TRBJ2-7; a weak D match, TRBD1 (6 bases). With 4 bases removed from V and 7 bases from J, the gap between germline ends came to 20 bases. The CDR3 runs to 14 residues. The germline V gene encodes CDR1 SQVTM and CDR2 ANQGSEA. The chain's CDR3 is CSVAARAGAWEQYF. For the CDR3, the DNA is TGCAGCGTTGCAGCTCGGGCAGGGGCCTGGGAGCAGTACTTC.

This chain connects TRBV5-1 to TRBJ2-3; D might be TRBD2 (6 bases). V gave up 4 bases and J gave up 2 bases, with 14 bases separating them. This CDR3 has 15 amino acids. Germline V gives CDR1 SGHRS, CDR2 YFSETQ. The CDR3 loop reads CASSDTGDPTDTQYF. The CDR3 DNA reads as TGCGCCAGCAGCGATACGGGAGACCCCACAGATACGCAGTATTTT.

This clone was seen more than once but under ten times. The rearrangement uses TRBV30 and TRBJ2-2, with D unresolved. Trimming shortened V by 7 bases and J by 3 bases, and 9 bases separated the two germline ends. CDR3 length equals 12 residues. Germline V gene data show CDR1 as GTSNPN and CDR2 as SVGIG (reference sequence). CDR3 coding DNA: TGTGCCTTCTCGAGTTACACCGGGGAGCTGTTTTTT. Amino acid sequence: CAFSSYTGELFF.

The chain joins TRBV7-2 to TRBJ2-7; 8 bases match TRBD1. CDR1 SGHTA and CDR2 FQGNSA come from the germline V gene. The CDR3 consists of 17 residues. The V gene end was trimmed by 1 base and the J gene end by 0 bases; junction bases not matched to a gene: 8. CDR3 DNA sequence: TGTGCCAGCAGCTTAGGAGGGGGACAGGCGGGCTCCTACGAGCAGTACTTC. The encoded protein is CASSLGGGQAGSYEQYF.

The V and J genes are TRBV14 and TRBJ2-7, with no clear D. The ends were cut back, 1 base at V and 2 bases at J, with 12 bases in the middle. The CDR3 sequence is 15 residues long. Looked up from germline, CDR1 is SGHDN and CDR2 is FVKESK. As DNA, the CDR3 is TGTGCCAGCAGCCAAGGCCAGTTTCCGACCTACGAGCAGTACTTC. Translation: CASSQGQFPTYEQYF.

The chain is built from TRBV20-1 and TRBJ1-3; 8 bases map to TRBD1. CDR1 DFQATT and CDR2 SNEGSKA come from the germline V gene (reference sequence). The length of the CDR3 is 16 residues. The J segment lost 2 bases and the V segment lost 3 bases, leaving 9 bases of the junction unmatched. The CDR3 protein is CSASRGPGGAGNTIYF. CDR3 nucleotide sequence: TGCAGTGCTAGTCGGGGGCCAGGGGGCGCTGGAAACACCATATATTTT.

The chain joins TRBV5-1 to TRBJ2-2; 9 bases agree with TRBD1. The length of the CDR3 is 17 residues. V lost 8 bases, J lost 5 bases, and 16 bases stayed unmatched. Germline CDR1 SGHRS, CDR2 YFSETQ. The CDR3 is CASHRGHTGGGTGELFF. The CDR3 DNA reads as TGCGCCAGTCACAGGGGCCATACAGGGGGCGGAACCGGGGAGCTGTTTTTT.

This sequence joins TRBV5-1 and TRBJ2-3; 9 nucleotides agree with TRBD2. The trim removed 4 bases at V and 1 base at J, leaving 10 bases unmatched. Germline-derived CDR1 and CDR2 are SGHRS and YFSETQ. This CDR3 has 17 amino acids. The CDR3 DNA reads TGCGCCAGCAGCATGGGAAAGCGGGGGGCCCGCACAGATACGCAGTATTTT. Translating it yields CASSMGKRGARTDTQYF.

The chain is built from TRBV19 and TRBJ1-4; D may be TRBD1 (5 bases). This CDR3 is 13 amino acids long. Per the germline V gene, CDR1 is LNHDA and CDR2 is SQIVND (reference sequence). V lost 3 bases and J lost 16, with 18 bases in between. Here the CDR3 reads CASSISVVRAPFF. CDR3 in DNA: TGTGCCAGTAGTATCTCAGTGGTCAGGGCGCCGTTTTTT.

The chain employs TRBV6-5 and TRBJ2-1, with 7 bases lining up with TRBD2. This CDR3 is 15 amino acids long. Germline-derived CDR1 and CDR2 are MNHEY and SVGAGI. V shed 2 bases and J 7 bases; nucleotides not matched to a gene: 8. This CDR3 reads CASSYVASGPNEQFF. The CDR3, as DNA: TGTGCCAGCAGTTACGTCGCTAGCGGTCCTAATGAGCAGTTCTTC.

The chain carries TRBV15 and TRBJ1-3; D not certain. The CDR3 loop spans 17 amino acids. CDR1 and CDR2 from the germline V gene are LNHNV and YYDKDF (reference sequence). The germline V and J ends were trimmed by 0 bases and 0 bases, with 12 bases remaining between them. CDR3 DNA: TGTGCCACCAGCAGAGATCAAACCGGGGTCTCTGGAAACACCATATATTTT. It yields the protein CATSRDQTGVSGNTIYF.

The V call is TRBV9, the J call TRBJ1-2; weak D call: TRBD1 (5 bases). The CDR3 runs to 16 residues. Germline V lookup: CDR1 SGDLS, CDR2 YYNGEE. With 4 bases removed from V and 1 base from J, the gap between germline ends came to 17 bases. The DNA of the CDR3 is TGTGCCAGCAGCTCCCCCCTCGGCGGGGGTAACTATGGCTACACCTTC. Protein sequence: CASSSPLGGGNYGYTF.

The V and J genes are TRBV5-4 and TRBJ2-7; 8 bases fit TRBD1. Unmatched junction bases numbered 6, after V lost 4 bases and J lost 0 bases. CDR3 size: 15 residues. Looked up from germline, CDR1 is SGHNT and CDR2 is YYREEE (reference sequence). CDR3 bases: TGTGCCAGCAGCACGACAGGGGTCAACTCCTACGAGCAGTACTTC. Encoded protein: CASSTTGVNSYEQYF.

The chain links TRBV4-1 to TRBJ1-1; D is uncertain. The CDR3 sequence is 17 residues long. V gave up 7 bases and J gave up 1 base, with 22 bases separating them. CDR1 is MGHRA and CDR2 is YSYEKL in the germline V gene. This CDR3 reads CASTPRTGWGGNTEAFF. The CDR3, as DNA: TGCGCCAGCACTCCAAGGACGGGATGGGGAGGGAACACTGAAGCTTTCTTT.

V gene TRBV5-4 combines with J gene TRBJ1-2, with a tentative D call TRBD1 (5 bases). This CDR3 contains 17 residues. Germline CDR1 is SGHNT and CDR2 is YYREEE (reference sequence). With 4 bases removed from V and 5 bases from J, the gap between germline ends came to 24 bases. The CDR3: CASSARQLTLSRYGYTF. DNA of the CDR3: TGTGCCAGCAGCGCCCGACAGCTAACCCTTTCACGTTATGGCTACACCTTC.

The gene calls are TRBV5-1 and TRBJ2-1, with TRBD1 as a possible D gene (5 bases). Germline V gene lookup returns CDR1 SGHRS and CDR2 YFSETQ. With 0 bases removed from V and 7 bases from J, the gap between germline ends came to 14 bases. This CDR3 contains 15 residues. The CDR3 protein is CASSLGLKGVNEQFF. In DNA, the CDR3 is TGCGCCAGCAGCTTGGGGTTAAAAGGGGTAAATGAGCAGTTCTTC.

This clone was seen only once. This chain connects TRBV28 to TRBJ1-5; no firm D call. Trimming pared 2 bases from V and 9 bases from J, leaving 11 bases between. This CDR3 comprises 13 residues. Per germline, CDR1 MDHEN and CDR2 SYDVKM. CDR3 sequence (DNA): TGTGCCAGCAGTTTAGCCCCAGGTAGGCCCCAGCATTTT. Translating it yields CASSLAPGRPQHF. Full variable domain (missing parts from reference TRBV28 and TRBJ1-5): DVKVTQSSRYLVKRTGEKVFLECVQDMDHENMFWYRQDPGLGLRLIYFSYDVKMKEKGDIPEGYSVSREKKERFSLILESASTNQTSMYLCASSLAPGRPQHFGDGTRLSIL.

This rearrangement joins TRBV18 to TRBJ2-3; unclear D gene. The CDR3 contains 14 residues. In germline, CDR1 is KGHSH, CDR2 LQKENI. Deletions cut 2 bases from V and 0 bases from J, with 6 bases between. CDR3 sequence: CASSPARSTDTQYF. CDR3 DNA: TGTGCCAGCTCACCAGCTAGAAGCACAGATACGCAGTATTTT.

This chain joins TRBV5-8 and TRBJ2-3; 7 positions match TRBD2. V lost 2 bases to trimming and J lost 0 bases; unmatched junction nucleotides: 9. The CDR3 is made up of 17 amino acids. Looked up from germline, CDR1 is SGHTS and CDR2 is YDEGEE. The DNA of the CDR3 is TGTGCCAGCAGCTTAGTGGTAACTAGCGCTAGCACAGATACGCAGTATTTT. Its translation is CASSLVVTSASTDTQYF.

V usage is TRBV7-3 and J usage is TRBJ2-3, with TRBD1 matching over 8 bases. Germline CDR1 is SGHTA and CDR2 is FQGTGA. J lost 3 bases, V lost 2 bases, and 10 bases had no gene match. This CDR3 region has 17 residues. The CDR3 sequence: CASSLPSTGEKTDTQYF. The CDR3 DNA is TGTGCCAGCAGCTTACCCTCGACAGGGGAAAAAACAGATACGCAGTATTTT.

The rearrangement links TRBV2 to TRBJ2-5; D is unclear. Germline-derived CDR1 and CDR2 are SNHLY and FYNNEI. V was pared by 7 bases and J by 2 bases, with 11 bases between. CDR3 length: 13 amino acids. The CDR3 spells CASINTEQETQYF. The CDR3 nucleotides are TGTGCCAGCATTAACACGGAGCAAGAGACCCAGTACTTC.

The chain couples TRBV5-6 to TRBJ2-7; 12 bases match TRBD2. The CDR3 is 16 residues long. The V gene's germline CDR1 is SGHDT and CDR2 YYEEEE. Trimming removed 2 bases from V and 0 bases from J; junction bases left unmatched: 3. Written as DNA, the CDR3 is TGTGCCAGCAGCTTATGGACTAGCGGGGACTCCTACGAGCAGTACTTC. It encodes CASSLWTSGDSYEQYF.

The chain joins TRBV5-4 to TRBJ2-2, with 7 positions matching TRBD1. From germline, CDR1 is SGHNT and CDR2 YYREEE (reference sequence). The V segment lost 4 bases and the J segment 0 bases; nucleotides outside the gene matches: 3. This CDR3 spans 15 amino acids. The CDR3 loop reads CASSRDRANTGELFF. The CDR3 DNA follows: TGTGCCAGCAGCCGAGACAGGGCGAACACCGGGGAGCTGTTTTTT.

The chain uses TRBV7-9 and TRBJ1-4; D is unresolved. V was pared by 1 base and J by 0 bases, with 9 bases between. The CDR3 spans 16 residues. From germline, CDR1 is SEHNR and CDR2 FQNEAQ (reference sequence). As DNA, the CDR3 is TGTGCCAGCAGCTTAGAAGGTGGAGCAACTAATGAAAAACTGTTTTTT. This gives the protein CASSLEGGATNEKLFF.